Below are 20 T cell receptor beta chains sequenced from a single sample in a study of vaccination effects on CD4 cells after COVID-19. Assay: immunoSEQ multiplex PCR; the TCRdb copy retains only in-frame clones and omits some. This sample has 75,000 or so clones, with over 70% found just once. These receptors are not linked to any known antigen. Viral peptide pool expansion of antigen-specific CD4+ T cells preceded sequencing in the ViraFEST assay. It was after roughly 11 days of culture that CD4+ T cells were isolated. Vaccination of participants consisted of two doses of either the BNT162b2 or mRNA-1273 vaccine. The source was CD4+ T cells from PBMCs cultured with HCoV-OC43 spike peptides, collected after COVID-19 vaccination. Specified subset: HCoV-OC43 spike overlapping peptide pool stimulation. These receptors were collected from a human donor who received a COVID-19 vaccine.

The CDR3 DNA is TGTGCCAGCAGTTGGGACAGGGGGGACACAGATACGCAGTATTTT. Amino acid sequence: CASSWDRGDTDTQYF. V is TRBV27 and J is TRBJ2-3, with 11 bases lining up with TRBD1. The V and J ends lost 4 bases and 2 bases, in that order; junction bases with no gene match: 2. The CDR3 has 15 amino acids. The germline gives CDR1 MNHEY, CDR2 SMNVEV (reference sequence).

This rearrangement joins TRBV2 to TRBJ1-2; D gene uncertain. V lost 2 bases to trimming and J lost 4 bases, with 8 bases between them. The CDR3 extends over 13 amino acids. The germline V gene encodes CDR1 SNHLY and CDR2 FYNNEI. Written as DNA, the CDR3 is TGTGCCAGCAGTGAACGGCAGCTCTATGGCTACACCTTC. Translated: CASSERQLYGYTF.

The chain joins TRBV4-2 to TRBJ2-2, with 7 bases fitting TRBD1. Germline loops: CDR1 LGHNA, CDR2 YNFKEQ. The length of the CDR3 is 15 residues. After removal of 3 bases from V and 5 bases from J, the junction contained 6 bases not matched to a gene. The CDR3 protein is CASSHPDRETGELFF. CDR3 bases: TGTGCCAGCAGCCACCCAGACAGGGAAACCGGGGAGCTGTTTTTT.

There are a few counts of this clone. J is TRBJ1-6 and V is TRBV6-5, with D perhaps TRBD1 (6 bases). CDR1 is MNHEY, CDR2 SVGAGI, per germline. This CDR3 contains 15 residues. V was cut by 6 bases and J by 10 bases, with 19 bases left in between. CDR3 loop: CASSLTRDILSPLHF. The CDR3 DNA sequence: TGTGCCAGCAGCCTAACCCGGGACATTCTATCACCCCTCCACTTT.

This clone was counted a single time. The chain couples TRBV7-3 to TRBJ2-5, with TRBD2 matching 7 bases. CDR3 length: 15 residues. V shed 5 bases and J 0 bases; nucleotides not matched to a gene: 6. Germline V gene data show CDR1 as SGHTA and CDR2 as FQGTGA. The CDR3 sequence: CASSGRGLDQETQYF. The CDR3 bases are TGTGCCAGCAGCGGGAGGGGACTGGACCAAGAGACCCAGTACTTC.

The CDR3 sequence: CATSDTGGSYNEQFF. The CDR3 DNA reads as TGTGCCACCAGTGATACAGGGGGCTCCTACAATGAGCAGTTCTTC. The rearrangement links TRBV24-1 to TRBJ2-1, with 8 bases lining up with TRBD1. V shed 3 bases, J shed 0 bases, and the junction held 0 bases outside the gene matches. The CDR3 totals 15 residues. The germline V gene has CDR1 KGHDR and CDR2 SFDVKD.

This clone was observed once. The rearrangement links TRBV11-2 to TRBJ2-5, with D perhaps matching TRBD2 (7 bases). With 5 bases removed from V and 1 base from J, the gap between germline ends came to 14 bases. There are 15 residues in the CDR3. In germline, CDR1 is SGHAT, CDR2 FQNNGV. CDR3 sequence (DNA): TGTGCCAGCAGCCCCGACGCGGGGGCCCAAGAGACCCAGTACTTC. Translated: CASSPDAGAQETQYF.

The chain has TRBV18 and TRBJ1-1; D not certain. The CDR3 sequence is 15 residues long. The germline V gene has CDR1 KGHSH and CDR2 LQKENI. V was shortened by 2 bases and J by 4 bases, with 14 bases between the two germline ends. The CDR3, as DNA: TGTGCCAGCTCACCAAGGAAGGAGGTGGGCACTGAAGCTTTCTTT. Its translation: CASSPRKEVGTEAFF.

The rearrangement links TRBV6-2 or TRBV6-3 to TRBJ1-5, with D possibly matching TRBD1 (5 bases). Trimming left V 2 bases short and J 1 base short, with 18 bases between. CDR3 size: 18 residues. Germline CDR1 is MNHEY and CDR2 is SVGEGT. The CDR3 loop reads CASSYEVKGQTSNQPQHF. CDR3 in DNA: TGTGCCAGCAGTTACGAGGTGAAGGGGCAGACGAGCAATCAGCCCCAGCATTTT.

The gene calls are TRBV6-2 or TRBV6-3 and TRBJ2-7; D call uncertain. The CDR3 has 13 amino acids. V was pared by 4 bases and J by 4 bases, with 11 bases between. Germline CDR1 MNHEY, CDR2 SVGEGT. The CDR3 DNA reads TGTGCCAGCAGTTCAGGCGATCATTACGAGCAGTACGTC. This codes for CASSSGDHYEQYV.

The chain joins TRBV4-1 to TRBJ2-2; 8 positions agree with TRBD2. The germline CDR1 and CDR2 sequences are MGHRA and YSYEKL. After removal of 3 bases from V and 5 bases from J, the junction contained 11 bases not matched to a gene. The CDR3 contains 17 residues. The CDR3 sequence: CASSQVARGGRTGELFF. CDR3 nucleotides: TGCGCCAGCAGCCAGGTCGCTCGGGGGGGCCGAACCGGGGAGCTGTTTTTT.

The rearrangement links TRBV6-5 to TRBJ1-3, with D unclear. This CDR3 has 12 residues. V lost 4 bases and J 2 bases, leaving 3 bases between the germline ends. Germline lookup yields CDR1 MNHEY and CDR2 SVGAGI. CDR3 in DNA: TGTGCCAGCAGTTCACCTGGAAACACCATATATTTT. Protein sequence: CASSSPGNTIYF.

V is TRBV5-1 and J is TRBJ2-1; D may correspond to TRBD1 or TRBD2 (5 bases each). Trimming stripped 0 bases from V and 6 bases from J, with 13 bases between. CDR1 SGHRS and CDR2 YFSETQ come from the germline V gene. CDR3 size: 15 residues. CDR3 nucleotides: TGCGCCAGCAGCTTGGACGGGACGCTAAGCAATGAGCAGTTCTTC. Translation: CASSLDGTLSNEQFF.

The gene calls are TRBV2 and TRBJ2-2, with 12 nucleotides matching TRBD2. The CDR3 covers 17 residues. Germline-derived CDR1 and CDR2 are SNHLY and FYNNEI. V was pared by 4 bases and J by 1 base, with 4 bases of the junction left unmatched. Here the CDR3 DNA reads TGTGCCAGCAGTGTACTAGCGGGGGGCCTGAACACCGGGGAGCTGTTTTTT. Protein sequence: CASSVLAGGLNTGELFF.

The chain carries TRBV5-1 and TRBJ2-1, with 10 nucleotides matching TRBD2. The CDR3 has 15 amino acids. V was clipped by 6 bases and J by 10 bases; unmatched bases: 13. Germline V gene sequence: CDR1 SGHRS, CDR2 YFSETQ. The chain's CDR3 is CASTFSGGGFVEQFF. DNA for the CDR3: TGCGCCAGCACCTTCAGCGGGGGGGGCTTTGTGGAGCAGTTCTTC.

The V gene is TRBV5-1, the J gene TRBJ1-2, with TRBD1 matching over 10 bases. The CDR3 loop spans 15 amino acids. V was clipped by 3 bases and J by 2 bases; unmatched bases: 4. Germline CDR1 and CDR2: SGHRS and YFSETQ. The CDR3 sequence is CASSSGTGANYGYTF. CDR3 coding DNA: TGCGCCAGCAGCTCCGGGACAGGGGCGAACTATGGCTACACCTTC.

This clone was recorded only once. The chain is built from TRBV2 and TRBJ1-2; 10 bases align to TRBD1. CDR1 is SNHLY, CDR2 FYNNEI, per germline. CDR3 length: 12 amino acids. The J segment lost 7 bases and the V segment lost 5 bases, leaving 1 base of the junction unmatched. The DNA of the CDR3 is TGTGCCAGCAGTCGACAGGGGGCTGGCTACACCTTC. It codes for CASSRQGAGYTF.

This clone was counted only a few times. V and J are TRBV5-8 and TRBJ2-3; D gene ambiguous. In germline, CDR1 is SGHTS, CDR2 YDEGEE. Deletions cut 3 bases from V and 10 bases from J, with 15 bases between. This CDR3 spans 13 amino acids. The DNA for the CDR3 is TGTGCCAGCAGCTCCTATATTGGTATCCCGCAGTATTTT. Amino acids: CASSSYIGIPQYF.

This clone occurred a few times. V is TRBV6-5 and J is TRBJ1-5; TRBD1 matches 9 bases. J gave up 5 bases and V 9 bases, and 5 bases lay outside the gene matches. Germline lookup yields CDR1 MNHEY and CDR2 SVGAGI. This CDR3 comprises 13 residues. The CDR3 nucleotides read TGTGCCAGACTACAGGGGGCGTATCAGCCCCAGCATTTT. Protein sequence: CARLQGAYQPQHF.

This chain links TRBV24-1 with TRBJ2-5; D may match TRBD1 or TRBD2 (5 bases each). Trimming left V 2 bases short and J 5 bases short, with 11 bases between. CDR3 length: 14 amino acids. Germline V gives CDR1 KGHDR, CDR2 SFDVKD. In nucleotides, the CDR3 is TGTGCCACCAGTGATTCCAGGGAGACGGAGACCCAGTACTTC. It specifies CATSDSRETETQYF.